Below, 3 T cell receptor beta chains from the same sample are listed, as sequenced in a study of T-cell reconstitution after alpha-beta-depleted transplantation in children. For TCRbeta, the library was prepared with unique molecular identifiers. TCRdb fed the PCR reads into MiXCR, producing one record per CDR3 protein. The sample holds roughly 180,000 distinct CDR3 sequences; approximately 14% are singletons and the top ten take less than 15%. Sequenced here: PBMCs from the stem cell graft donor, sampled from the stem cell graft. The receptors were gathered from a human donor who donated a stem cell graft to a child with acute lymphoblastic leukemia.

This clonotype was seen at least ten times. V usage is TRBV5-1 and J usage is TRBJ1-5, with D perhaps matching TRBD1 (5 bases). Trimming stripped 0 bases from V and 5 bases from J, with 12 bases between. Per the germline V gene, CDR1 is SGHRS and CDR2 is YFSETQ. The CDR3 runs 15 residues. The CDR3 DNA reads TGCGCCAGCAGCTTGGGACAGCTCCCGGATCAGCCCCAGCATTTT. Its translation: CASSLGQLPDQPQHF.

In nucleotides, the CDR3 is TGCGCCAGCAGACCCCTTGCGGACTCCACCGGGGAGCTGTTTTTT. This sequence encodes CASRPLADSTGELFF. The rearrangement uses TRBV5-1 and TRBJ2-2; TRBD2 is a possible D gene (5 bases). Germline V gene lookup returns CDR1 SGHRS and CDR2 YFSETQ. V was trimmed by 5 bases and J by 4 bases, leaving 15 bases between them. CDR3 length equals 15 residues.

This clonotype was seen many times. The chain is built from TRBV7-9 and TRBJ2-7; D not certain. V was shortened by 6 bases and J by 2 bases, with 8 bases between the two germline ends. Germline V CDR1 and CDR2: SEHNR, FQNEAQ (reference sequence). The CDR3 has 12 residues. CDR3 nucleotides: TGTGCCAGCAGTGGGATGACCTACGAGCAGTACTTC. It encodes CASSGMTYEQYF.